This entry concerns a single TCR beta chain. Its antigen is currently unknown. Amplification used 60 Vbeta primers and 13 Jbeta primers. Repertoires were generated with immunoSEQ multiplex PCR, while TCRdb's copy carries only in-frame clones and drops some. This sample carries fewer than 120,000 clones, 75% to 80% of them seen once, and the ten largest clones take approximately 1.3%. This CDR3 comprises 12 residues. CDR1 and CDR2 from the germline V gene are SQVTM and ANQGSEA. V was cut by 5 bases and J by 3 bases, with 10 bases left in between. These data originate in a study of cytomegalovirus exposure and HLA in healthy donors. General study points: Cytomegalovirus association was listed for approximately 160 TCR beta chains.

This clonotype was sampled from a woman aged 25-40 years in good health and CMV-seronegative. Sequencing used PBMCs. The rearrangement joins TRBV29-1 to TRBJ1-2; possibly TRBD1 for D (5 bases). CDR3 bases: TGCAGCGTTCGAGACAGCTACTATGGCTACACCTTC. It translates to CSVRDSYYGYTF.